The 14 T cell receptor beta chains in this list originate from one sample, sequenced in a study of human T cells and chemical hapten exposure. A single record per CDR3 protein comes from TCRdb applying MiXCR to the 5' RACE reads. There are about 80,000 distinct CDR3 sequences in the sample; 15% to 20% occur only once, and under 7.5% lies in the top ten. Total RNA was isolated from unfractionated whole blood. All receptors come from a female donor in good health.

This clonotype was detected only a few times. The J gene is TRBJ1-4, the V gene TRBV7-9; 7 bases fit TRBD1. The J segment lost 3 bases and the V segment lost 0 bases, leaving 1 base of the junction unmatched. Looked up from germline, CDR1 is SEHNR and CDR2 is FQNEAQ (reference sequence). The CDR3 contains 15 residues. In nucleotides, the CDR3 is TGTGCCAGCAGCTTAGCGCAGGGGGCTAATGAAAAACTGTTTTTT. Protein product: CASSLAQGANEKLFF.

The rearrangement joins TRBV7-8 to TRBJ2-3; no clear D gene. Germline V gene data show CDR1 as SGHVS and CDR2 as FQNEAQ. Trimming removed 1 base at V and 2 bases at J, with 13 bases between. The CDR3 extends over 16 amino acids. The CDR3 protein is CASSLGGPLLTDTQYF. The CDR3 DNA is TGTGCCAGCAGCTTAGGAGGCCCTCTCCTCACAGATACGCAGTATTTT.

This clonotype was observed a few times. V is TRBV12-3 or TRBV12-4 and J is TRBJ2-2; D remains ambiguous. The V and J ends lost 4 bases and 8 bases respectively, with 5 bases between them. CDR3 length equals 11 residues. DNA for the CDR3: TGTGCCAGCAGTTGGAGTGGGGAGCTGTTTTTT. It is translated as CASSWSGELFF.

This clonotype has only a few counts. The V call is TRBV6-6, the J call TRBJ1-6, with D maybe TRBD1 (5 bases). This CDR3 region has 16 residues. Germline CDR1 reads MNHNY; CDR2 reads SVGAGI (reference sequence). V dropped 7 bases and J dropped 0 bases, with 13 bases sitting between them. CDR3 sequence (DNA): TGTGCCAGCAAAACAGGCCCGAGCTCCTATAATTCACCCCTCCACTTT. Its translation is CASKTGPSSYNSPLHF.

The table lists this clonotype with a few counts. The CDR3 spells CASSRLATVNEQFF. In DNA form, the CDR3 reads TGTGCCAGCAGCCGACTAGCCACGGTCAATGAGCAGTTCTTC. V and J are TRBV12-3 or TRBV12-4 and TRBJ2-1, with TRBD2 identical over 7 bases. The CDR3 consists of 14 residues. With V trimmed by 6 bases and J by 6 bases, 8 bases remained unmatched.

This clonotype is categorized as medium-sized. This chain links TRBV10-2 with TRBJ2-2, with 9 bases lining up with TRBD2. The CDR3 spans 15 residues. V lost 4 bases and J lost 6; bases outside the gene matches: 6. Looked up from germline, CDR1 is WSHSY and CDR2 is SAAADI. The CDR3: CASSGGRDIPGELFF. The CDR3 coding sequence is TGCGCCAGCAGTGGCGGGAGGGATATCCCCGGGGAGCTGTTTTTT.

This clonotype was detected a few times. The chain uses TRBV6-5 and TRBJ1-3; maybe TRBD1 (5 bases). From germline, CDR1 is MNHEY and CDR2 SVGAGI. The CDR3 is 14 residues long. With 0 bases removed from V and 4 bases from J, the gap between germline ends came to 7 bases. The CDR3 loop reads CASSYSQGGNTIYF. The CDR3 nucleotides read TGTGCCAGCAGTTACTCCCAGGGAGGAAACACCATATATTTT.

CDR3 nucleotides: TGTGCCAGCAGCTTAGGAGTGCGGGAGGCCGGAGATACGCAGTATTTT. This translates into CASSLGVREAGDTQYF. The chain carries TRBV7-9 and TRBJ2-3, with 8 bases fitting TRBD2. Germline CDR1 and CDR2: SEHNR and FQNEAQ (reference sequence). This CDR3 has 16 residues. With 1 base clipped from V and 5 bases from J, the junction kept 8 bases outside the gene matches. Combining the CDR3 with reference TRBV7-9 and TRBJ2-3 gives the whole variable domain DTGVSQNPRHKITKRGQNVTFRCDPISEHNRLYWYRQTLGQGPEFLTYFQNEAQLEKSRLLSDRFSAERPKGSFSTLEIQRTEQGDSAMYLCASSLGVREAGDTQYFGPGTRLTVL.

The rearrangement links TRBV5-1 to TRBJ1-1; 7 positions match TRBD1. The CDR3 extends over 15 amino acids. The germline CDR1 and CDR2 sequences are SGHRS and YFSETQ. Trimming at V came to 3 bases and at J to 6 bases, leaving 11 bases not matched to a gene. For the CDR3, the DNA is TGCGCCAGCAGCTCGACAGGGACTACGGTGGCTGAAGCTTTCTTT. This encodes CASSSTGTTVAEAFF.

A few counts support this clonotype. This chain links TRBV30 with TRBJ2-3; TRBD2 matches at 11 bases. Germline CDR1 and CDR2: GTSNPN and SVGIG (reference sequence). This CDR3 is 14 amino acids long. The V gene end was trimmed by 3 bases and the J gene end by 7 bases; junction bases not matched to a gene: 6. CDR3 sequence: CAWRVLAGAYTQYF. CDR3 coding DNA: TGTGCCTGGAGGGTACTAGCGGGGGCCTATACGCAGTATTTT.

This rearrangement joins TRBV2 to TRBJ1-4; TRBD1 agrees at 9 bases. The CDR3 contains 17 residues. V shed 5 bases and J 7 bases; nucleotides not matched to a gene: 14. CDR1 is SNHLY, CDR2 FYNNEI, per germline. CDR3 protein: CASSPGVTGGYGEKLFF. CDR3 in DNA: TGTGCCAGCAGTCCGGGGGTGACAGGGGGGTATGGTGAAAAACTGTTTTTT.

The rearrangement uses TRBV10-3 and TRBJ2-1; 12 positions agree with TRBD1. Germline CDR1 and CDR2: ENHRY and SYGVKD. The CDR3 runs 14 residues. V shed 6 bases, J shed 6 bases, and the junction held 3 bases outside the gene matches. For the CDR3, the DNA is TGTGCCATCAGGGGACAGGGGGCCTTCAATGAGCAGTTCTTC. Protein: CAIRGQGAFNEQFF.

The sample holds a few counts of this clonotype. V is TRBV12-3 or TRBV12-4 and J is TRBJ2-7; D possibly corresponds to TRBD1 (5 bases). The CDR3 extends over 13 amino acids. With 4 bases removed from V and 6 bases from J, the gap between germline ends came to 13 bases. The CDR3 loop reads CASSSYRTSEQYF. The DNA for the CDR3 is TGTGCCAGCAGTTCCTACAGGACCTCCGAGCAGTACTTC.

This clonotype appeared a few times. The chain uses TRBV6-6 and TRBJ2-7, with a weak D call TRBD2 (5 bases). V shed 2 bases and J shed 0 bases, with 8 bases lying between them. The length of the CDR3 is 14 residues. CDR1 and CDR2 (germline): MNHNY, SVGAGI (reference sequence). For the CDR3, the DNA is TGTGCCAGCAGTTACGGCGAGGGCTCCTACGAGCAGTACTTC. Translating it yields CASSYGEGSYEQYF.